This entry concerns a single T cell receptor (beta chain). TCRdb's table, derived via immunoSEQ multiplex PCR, lists solely in-frame clones and lacks some. The data contain under 100,000 clones, about 96% of them singletons. The data belong to a study of technical replicates of blood from a handful of donors. Trimming cost V 8 bases and J 7 bases, with 15 bases left between them. The CDR3 is 13 amino acids. The germline CDR1 and CDR2 sequences are SGHVS and FNYEAQ. This rearrangement joins TRBV7-6 to TRBJ2-1, with D perhaps matching TRBD1 (6 bases). The sample was T cells isolated from PBMCs. This TCR came from a human donor in good health. The CDR3 here is CASGLSTGNEQFF. CDR3 DNA sequence: TGTGCCAGCGGGCTGAGTACAGGGAATGAGCAGTTCTTC.